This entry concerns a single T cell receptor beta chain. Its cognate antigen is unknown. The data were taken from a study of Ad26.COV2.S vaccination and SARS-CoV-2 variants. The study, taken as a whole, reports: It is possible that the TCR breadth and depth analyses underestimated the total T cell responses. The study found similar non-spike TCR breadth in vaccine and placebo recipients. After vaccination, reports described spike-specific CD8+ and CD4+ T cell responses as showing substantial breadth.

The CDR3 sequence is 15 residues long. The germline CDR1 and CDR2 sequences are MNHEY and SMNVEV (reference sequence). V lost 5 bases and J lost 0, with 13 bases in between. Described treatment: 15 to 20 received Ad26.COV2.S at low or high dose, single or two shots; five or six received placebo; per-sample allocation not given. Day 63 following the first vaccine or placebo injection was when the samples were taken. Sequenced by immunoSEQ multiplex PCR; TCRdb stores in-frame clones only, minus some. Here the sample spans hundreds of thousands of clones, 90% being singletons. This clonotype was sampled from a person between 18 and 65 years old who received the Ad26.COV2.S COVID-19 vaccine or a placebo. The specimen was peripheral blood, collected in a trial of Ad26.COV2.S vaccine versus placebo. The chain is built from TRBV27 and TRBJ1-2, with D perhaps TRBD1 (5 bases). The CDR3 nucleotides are TGTGCCAGCAGTCCCCGACAGACTCCTAACTATGGCTACACCTTC. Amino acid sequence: CASSPRQTPNYGYTF.